The rows below give T cell receptor beta chains drawn from one sample of a study of cytomegalovirus exposure and HLA in healthy donors. The protocol was immunoSEQ multiplex PCR, while the TCRdb copy is restricted to in-frame clones and leaves out a portion. The sample includes 110,000 to 150,000 clones, roughly 62% of them seen just once. The material sequenced was PBMCs. Receptor source: a man aged 55 to 70 in good health and CMV-seronegative. Each CDR3 is given with its conserved first and last residue. Fields, in order: D gene, J gene, V gene, clone size, CDR3 DNA, CDR3 protein. The D gene is left open where the match is weak. Size tells how often a clone was seen (once, few, many) or the class of an expanded clone, and some rows leave it out.

TRBD2 | TRBJ2-3 | TRBV5-6 | - | TGTGCCAGCAGCTTAAAAACTGCCGCGAGCGGGGCCACAGATACGCAGTATTTT | CASSLKTAASGATDTQYF
TRBD1 | TRBJ1-4 | TRBV4-2 | - | TGTGCCAGCAGACCCGGACAGGGGGAAGGAGAAAAACTGTTTTTT | CASRPGQGEGEKLFF
- | TRBJ1-1 | TRBV7-3 | - | TGTGCCAGCAGCTTAACGGGGCCGAACACTGAAGCTTTCTTT | CASSLTGPNTEAFF
- | TRBJ2-1 | TRBV7-8 | - | TGTGCCAGCAGCTTATTTCCCGGGAGTATCATAAATGAGCAGTTCTTC | CASSLFPGSIINEQFF
- | TRBJ2-5 | TRBV5-1 | - | TGCGCCAGCAGCCCTCAAGGGGTTGGGGTTGGGGAGACCCAGTACTTC | CASSPQGVGVGETQYF
TRBD2 | TRBJ2-7 | TRBV11-2 | few | TGTGCCAGCAGCTTAGGACTAGCGGATGTCGCCTACGAGCAGTACTTC | CASSLGLADVAYEQYF
- | TRBJ2-2 | TRBV11-1 | - | TGTGCCAGCAGCCCGGACAGACAGAACACCGGGGAGCTGTTTTTT | CASSPDRQNTGELFF
TRBD1 | TRBJ1-3 | TRBV2 | - | TGTGCCAGCAGTGGGGACAGGAGAAACACCATATATTTT | CASSGDRRNTIYF
- | TRBJ2-3 | TRBV29-1 | - | TGCAGCGTTAAGGGAGGCGCAGATACGCAGTATTTT | CSVKGGADTQYF
- | TRBJ1-6 | TRBV9 | - | TGTGCCAGCAGCGTAGGGGAGTGGAAACCCGATAATTCACCCCTCCACTTT | CASSVGEWKPDNSPLHF
- | TRBJ2-3 | TRBV5-1 | few | TGCGCCAGCAGCCTCAGCACAGATACGCAGTATTTT | CASSLSTDTQYF
- | TRBJ1-6 | TRBV9 | - | TGTGCCAGCAGCACCCAGACAGAGACTAATTCACCCCTCCACTTT | CASSTQTETNSPLHF
TRBD1 | TRBJ2-7 | TRBV7-9 | - | TGTGCCAGCAGCTCCGCCGGGACAGACAAATACGAGCAGTACTTC | CASSSAGTDKYEQYF
- | TRBJ1-4 | TRBV28 | once | TGTGCCAGCAGCGGAAAGATAGGAGAAAATGAAAAACTGTTTTTT | CASSGKIGENEKLFF
- | TRBJ2-5 | TRBV6-5 | - | TGTGCCAGCAGTTACTTCGCGGAACAAGAGACCCAGTACTTC | CASSYFAEQETQYF
TRBD1 | TRBJ1-1 | TRBV10-2 | - | TGCGCCAGCAGTGGGAACAGGGGGACTGAAGCTTTCTTT | CASSGNRGTEAFF
TRBD1 | TRBJ1-2 | TRBV7-9 | - | TGTGCCAGCACCAGACAGGGGGCGGACTATGGCTACACCTTC | CASTRQGADYGYTF
- | TRBJ1-1 | TRBV7-8 | - | TGTGCCAGCAGCTTCGACTTGGAAGCCCTGAACACTGAAGCTTTCTTT | CASSFDLEALNTEAFF
- | TRBJ2-2 | TRBV6-6 | - | TGTGCCAGCAGTCTCGACTACACCGGGGAGCTGTTTTTT | CASSLDYTGELFF
TRBD2 | TRBJ2-3 | TRBV6-1 | - | TGTGCCAGCAGTGCGTTGGGACTAGCCAGCACAGATACGCAGTATTTT | CASSALGLASTDTQYF
- | TRBJ2-5 | TRBV2 | - | TGTGCCAGCAGTGACTACACGGAGGGAGAGACCCAGTACTTC | CASSDYTEGETQYF
TRBD1 | TRBJ1-2 | TRBV10-1 | few | TGCGCCAGCAAGTTCCTGGACAGGCCTACTCACTATGGCTACACCTTC | CASKFLDRPTHYGYTF
- | TRBJ2-2 | TRBV9 | - | TGTGCCAGCAGCGTAGATAGTCCAGGGCCCTCGAACACCGGGGAGCTGTTTTTT | CASSVDSPGPSNTGELFF
- | TRBJ2-7 | TRBV7-9 | - | TGTGCCAGCAGCCCAGACAGGTTTACCGAGTACGAGCAGTACTTC | CASSPDRFTEYEQYF
- | TRBJ1-5 | TRBV2 | - | TGTGCCAGCACTCAAAGCGGGGGGGAAGTGAGCAATCAGCCCCAGCATTTT | CASTQSGGEVSNQPQHF
TRBD1 | TRBJ1-6 | TRBV6-5 | - | TGTGCCAGCAGTTACGAGACAGGGGATTCACCCCTCCACTTT | CASSYETGDSPLHF
- | TRBJ2-2 | TRBV5-1 | once | TGCGCCAGCAGCTCCGGGACACTGGGGGCCGGGGAGCTGTTTTTT | CASSSGTLGAGELFF
- | TRBJ2-3 | TRBV30 | - | TGTGCCTGGAGCCCCCGTCAGGGAGATACGCAGTATTTT | CAWSPRQGDTQYF
- | TRBJ2-1 | TRBV7-8 | - | TGTGCCAGCAGCTTAAGAGGGGGGGCCGATGAGCAGTTCTTC | CASSLRGGADEQFF
TRBD1 | TRBJ1-5 | TRBV19 | - | TGTGCCAGTAGTGTTCACCGGGACAGTGGAAATCAGCCCCAGCATTTT | CASSVHRDSGNQPQHF
- | TRBJ1-2 | TRBV7-9 | - | TGTGCCAGCAGCCTACAACCGGACAGACCTAACTATGGCTACACCTTC | CASSLQPDRPNYGYTF
TRBD2 | TRBJ2-1 | TRBV10-1 | - | TGCGCCAGCAGTGGGCGGACTAGCGGGGGGAAGGATGAGCAGTTCTTC | CASSGRTSGGKDEQFF
TRBD1 | TRBJ2-2 | TRBV7-9 | few | TGTGCCAGCAGCCGGAACACCGGGACAGAGGTGAACACCGGGGAGCTGTTTTTT | CASSRNTGTEVNTGELFF
- | TRBJ2-7 | TRBV7-2 | few | TGTGCCAGCAGCTTAGAGGCTAGCTTTTTTCACGAGCAGTACTTC | CASSLEASFFHEQYF
TRBD2 | TRBJ2-5 | TRBV7-2 | - | TGTGCCAGCAGCTTGTCCGCCGGGACTAGCCGGGTAGGGACCCAGTACTTC | CASSLSAGTSRVGTQYF
- | TRBJ2-2 | TRBV6-5 | - | TGTGCCAGCGGTGTGTCCAGGGCCCACACCGGGGAGCTGTTTTTT | CASGVSRAHTGELFF
- | TRBJ2-5 | TRBV5-4 | - | TGTGCCAGCAGCTTTGGTAAGCTCCAAGAGACCCAGTACTTC | CASSFGKLQETQYF
TRBD1 | TRBJ1-1 | TRBV6-1 | - | TGTGCCAGCAGTGGAAGCGCGGGACAGGTGGAGGGCACTGAAGCTTTCTTT | CASSGSAGQVEGTEAFF
TRBD1 | TRBJ1-1 | TRBV5-1 | - | TGCGCCAGCAGCCTTAAGGACAGGGGGAATTGGGTCACTGAAGCTTTCTTT | CASSLKDRGNWVTEAFF
TRBD1 | TRBJ1-1 | TRBV12-5 | - | TGTGCTAGTGGTGGGGGGACAGGCGGGAGCTTAGGAGAGGCTTTCTTT | CASGGGTGGSLGEAFF
- | TRBJ2-2 | TRBV7-6 | few | TGTGCCAGCAGCTCCGGGACTGGTAACACCGGGGAGCTGTTTTTT | CASSSGTGNTGELFF
TRBD1 | TRBJ2-7 | TRBV6-5 | few | TGTGCCAGCAGTTATCGGACAGGGGAAAGTTACGAGCAGTACTTC | CASSYRTGESYEQYF
TRBD2 | TRBJ2-7 | TRBV5-1 | - | TGCGCCAGCAGCTTCGGGGGGGGGCTCTACGAGCAGTACTTC | CASSFGGGLYEQYF
TRBD1 | TRBJ2-7 | TRBV4-1 | - | TGCGCCAGCAGCCAAGATAGGGGGCCGGGACAGATAATCTACGAGCAGTACTTC | CASSQDRGPGQIIYEQYF
- | TRBJ1-5 | TRBV6-5 | once | TGTGCCAGCAGTAGAACAGGGAGCAATCAGCCCCAGCATTTT | CASSRTGSNQPQHF
TRBD2 | TRBJ2-3 | TRBV4-3 | once | TGCGCCAGCAGCCAAGATCCACTAGCGGGCACAGATACGCAGTATTTT | CASSQDPLAGTDTQYF
- | TRBJ2-7 | TRBV6-1 | - | TGTGCCAGCAGGGACTACCTCAACGAGCAGTACTTC | CASRDYLNEQYF
TRBD1 | TRBJ1-5 | TRBV7-3 | - | TGTGCCAGCAGCACAGGGGTCGGTCAGCCCCAGCATTTT | CASSTGVGQPQHF
- | TRBJ2-7 | TRBV29-1 | - | TGCAGCGTTGGACCTGATAGGGCGGGACAGTTCCACTACGAGCAGTACTTC | CSVGPDRAGQFHYEQYF
TRBD1 | TRBJ1-6 | TRBV30 | - | TGTGCCTGGCTCGGACAGGGGGTTCCGTATAATTCACCCCTCCACTTT | CAWLGQGVPYNSPLHF
- | TRBJ1-4 | TRBV30 | - | TGTGCCTGGAGTCCCAAAACCCCCAGTGCAACTAATGAAAAACTGTTTTTT | CAWSPKTPSATNEKLFF
- | TRBJ2-3 | TRBV28 | - | TGTGCCAGCAGGGATACAGGGTCTAGCACAGATACGCAGTATTTT | CASRDTGSSTDTQYF